This TCR beta chain originates from a study of OX40 agonist ivuxolimab in advanced cancers. Turning to the study itself: Three individuals attained partial responses, comprising one hepatocellular carcinoma case and two cutaneous melanoma cases. Study results and caveats: At 0.1 to 3.0 mg/kg and by week 6, clonal expansion occurred in CD4+ and CD8+ blood T cells.

Libraries were prepared by immunoSEQ multiplex PCR; TCRdb keeps only in-frame clonotypes and omits some of them. Among roughly 88,000 clones listed, around 87% were seen once. Patients with autoimmune history or systemic immunosuppression were excluded. Worth noting for this clone: Its cognate antigen is unknown.

The source material was CD4+ or CD8+ T cells sorted from blood, sampled in a trial of the OX40 agonist ivuxolimab. The receptor's source is an adult with an advanced solid tumor such as melanoma, head and neck, liver or kidney cancer.

The CDR3 DNA is TGTGCCAGCAGCCAGGGGGACGGGACCTACGAGCAGTACTTC. It encodes CASSQGDGTYEQYF. The chain is built from TRBV6-1 and TRBJ2-7; 7 bases match TRBD1. In germline, CDR1 is MNHNS, CDR2 SASEGT. The CDR3 is 14 residues long. The V segment lost 6 bases and the J segment 2 bases; nucleotides outside the gene matches: 7.